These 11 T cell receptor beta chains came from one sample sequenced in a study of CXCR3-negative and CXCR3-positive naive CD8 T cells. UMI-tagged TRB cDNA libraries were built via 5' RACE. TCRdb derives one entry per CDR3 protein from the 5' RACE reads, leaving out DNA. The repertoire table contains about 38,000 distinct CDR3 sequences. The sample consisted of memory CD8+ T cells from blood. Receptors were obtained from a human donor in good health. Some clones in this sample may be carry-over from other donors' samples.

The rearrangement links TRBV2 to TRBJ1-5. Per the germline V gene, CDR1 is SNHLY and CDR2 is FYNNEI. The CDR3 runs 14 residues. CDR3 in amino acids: CASSGWAANQPQHF. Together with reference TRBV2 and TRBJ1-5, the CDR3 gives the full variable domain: EPEVTQTPSHQVTQMGQEVILRCVPISNHLYFYWYRQILGQKVEFLVSFYNNEISEKSEIFDDQFSVERPDGSNFTLKIRSTKLEDSAMYFCASSGWAANQPQHFGDGTRLSIL.

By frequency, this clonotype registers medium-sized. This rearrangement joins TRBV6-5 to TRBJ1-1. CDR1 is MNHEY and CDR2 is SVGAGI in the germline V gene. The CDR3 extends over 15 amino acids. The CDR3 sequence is CASSYWRPKDTEAFF.

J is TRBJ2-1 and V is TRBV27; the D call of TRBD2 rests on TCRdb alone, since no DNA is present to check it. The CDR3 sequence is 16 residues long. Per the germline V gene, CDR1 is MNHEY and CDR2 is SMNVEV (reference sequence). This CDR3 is CASSSTSGGLYNEQFF.

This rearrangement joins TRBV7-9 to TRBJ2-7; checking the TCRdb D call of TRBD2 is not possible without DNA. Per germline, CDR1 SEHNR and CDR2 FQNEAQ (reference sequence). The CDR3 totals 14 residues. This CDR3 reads CASSIGQTDYEQYF.

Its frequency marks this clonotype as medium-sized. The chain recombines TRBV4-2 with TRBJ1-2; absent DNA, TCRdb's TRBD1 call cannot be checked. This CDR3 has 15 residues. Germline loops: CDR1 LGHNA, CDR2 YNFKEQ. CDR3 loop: CASSQDYAGNYGYTF.

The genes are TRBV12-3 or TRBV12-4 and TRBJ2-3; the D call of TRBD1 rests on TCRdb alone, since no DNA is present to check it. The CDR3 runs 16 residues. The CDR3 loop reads CASSPLPRQGTDTQYF.

CDR3 in amino acids: CATNRQGRDNEQFF. The genes are TRBV7-9 and TRBJ2-1; as DNA is missing, the TRBD1 call by TCRdb cannot be tested. The CDR3 extends over 14 amino acids. The germline gives CDR1 SEHNR, CDR2 FQNEAQ (reference sequence).

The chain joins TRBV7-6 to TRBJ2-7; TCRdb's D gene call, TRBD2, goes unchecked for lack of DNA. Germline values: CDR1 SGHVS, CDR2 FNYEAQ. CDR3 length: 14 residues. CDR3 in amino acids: CASSSRDSGYEQYF.

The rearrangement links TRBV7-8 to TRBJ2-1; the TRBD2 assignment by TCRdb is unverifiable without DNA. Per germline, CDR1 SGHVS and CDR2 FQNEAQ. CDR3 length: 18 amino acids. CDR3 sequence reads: CASSRTNSPPGTEREGFF.

CDR3 protein: CTVHSGQIPEAFF. V is TRBV29-1 and J is TRBJ1-1; lacking DNA, the TRBD1 call made by TCRdb goes unchecked. The germline V gene has CDR1 SQVTM and CDR2 ANQGSEA. The CDR3 totals 13 residues.

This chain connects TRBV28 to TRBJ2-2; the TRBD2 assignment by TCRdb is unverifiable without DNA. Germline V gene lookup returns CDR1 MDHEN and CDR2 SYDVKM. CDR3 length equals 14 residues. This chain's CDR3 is CATRLGMNTGELFF. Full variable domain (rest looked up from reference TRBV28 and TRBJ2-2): DVKVTQSSRYLVKRTGEKVFLECVQDMDHENMFWYRQDPGLGLRLIYFSYDVKMKEKGDIPEGYSVSREKKERFSLILESASTNQTSMYLCATRLGMNTGELFFGEGSRLTVL.